This entry is about one TCR beta chain. Its antigen is still unknown. The sample holds no much larger clone one base away, and base qualities are not on file. TCRbeta CDR3 regions were amplified from genomic DNA by means of the immunoSEQ Assay, a bias-controlled multiplex PCR. In the source study's methods: The number of nucleated cells in each sample was estimated by amplification of reference gene primers within the assay. To quantify the absolute abundance of each unique TCRbeta CDR3 rearrangement, sequence reads were collapsed and filtered. For each sample, productive Simpson clonality was calculated by taking the square root of Simpson's diversity index across productive rearrangements. In its TCRdb copy, this immuneACCESS table keeps in-frame sequences only and misses some clones. Where compared with another copy, unresolved V genes explain less than half of these, and the others have no known cause. V, J and clone size reflect that table, while D and trimming were determined from the DNA. Here the sample has 200,000 to 250,000 clones; more than 85% occur a single time. Over 0.75% of the sample is taken by the ten largest.

The entry originates in a study of blood T cell repertoires in COVID-19 (TCRdb year 2020). Concerning the study at large: Samples covering the acute and convalescent phases of COVID-19 were provided by collaborators in the United States, Italy and Spain. The material from the prospective study consisted of cDNA or gDNA derived from T cells, B-cell-depleted T cells, or PBMCs. The dataset comprised deeply sampled blood TCRbeta repertoires from subjects exposed to, actively infected with, or recovered from COVID-19. A freely available public database, intended as a resource for researchers studying the immune response to SARS-CoV-2, is where the repertoires were released. Samples came from the ongoing ImmuneRACE study (first 160 participants) plus 1,254 subjects from 6 global collaborators. The sample metadata nearly always contained a de-identified subject ID, COVID-19 status, age in years and sex. Where available, HLA class I and class II types were obtained from metadata supplied by the sample provider rather than from assay-based typing. Overall results and qualifications from the work: The amount of clinical and demographic metadata varied by source and participant and was provided uncurated.

At one collaborating source in Seattle, patients were enrolled during active infection and were followed longitudinally through the course of disease. Collaborating institutions collected whole blood in K2EDTA tubes following their own protocols. For TCRbeta analysis, collaborator samples were shipped as frozen whole blood, as isolated PBMCs, or as DNA extracted from either sample type. Between the V and J ends, shortened by 6 bases and 6 bases respectively, the junction contains 22 bases. There are 16 amino acids in the CDR3, from cysteine to phenylalanine inclusive. Only the CDR3 DNA is retained, 48 bases long and in frame from the first base. From a lookup of the germline V gene, CDR1 and CDR2 are MGHRA and YSYEKL.

The receptor chain draws on TRBV4-1 and TRBJ2-3; TRBD2 could be the D gene, as 5 bases match. The origin of this receptor is a man aged 60 to 69 with COVID-19, enrolled during active disease. The specimen sequenced was peripheral blood. The CDR3 amino acid sequence is: CASSLKGYRDGDTQYF. The DNA is as follows: TGCGCCAGCAGTCTAAAAGGGTACCGGGATGGGGATACGCAGTATTTT.